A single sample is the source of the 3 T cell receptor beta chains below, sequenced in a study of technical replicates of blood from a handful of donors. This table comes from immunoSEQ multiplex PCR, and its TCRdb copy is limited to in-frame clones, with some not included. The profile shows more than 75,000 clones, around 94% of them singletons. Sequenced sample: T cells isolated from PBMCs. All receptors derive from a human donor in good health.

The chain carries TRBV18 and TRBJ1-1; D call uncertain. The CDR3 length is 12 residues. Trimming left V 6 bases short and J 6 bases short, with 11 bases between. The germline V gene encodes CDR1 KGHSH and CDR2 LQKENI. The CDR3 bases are TGTGCCAGCTCCGCCGAGGGCTCTGAAGCTTTCTTT. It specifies CASSAEGSEAFF.

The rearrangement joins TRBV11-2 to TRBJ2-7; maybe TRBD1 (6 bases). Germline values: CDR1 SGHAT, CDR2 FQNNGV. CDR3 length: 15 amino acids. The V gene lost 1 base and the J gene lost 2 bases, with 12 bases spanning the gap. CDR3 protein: CASSLGTGSTYEQYF. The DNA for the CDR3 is TGTGCCAGCAGCTTAGGTACAGGGTCGACCTACGAGCAGTACTTC. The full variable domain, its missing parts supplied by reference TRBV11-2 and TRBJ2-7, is EAGVAQSPRYKIIEKRQSVAFWCNPISGHATLYWYQQILGQGPKLLIQFQNNGVVDDSQLPKDRFSAERLKGVDSTLKIQPAKLEDSAVYLCASSLGTGSTYEQYFGPGTRLTVT.

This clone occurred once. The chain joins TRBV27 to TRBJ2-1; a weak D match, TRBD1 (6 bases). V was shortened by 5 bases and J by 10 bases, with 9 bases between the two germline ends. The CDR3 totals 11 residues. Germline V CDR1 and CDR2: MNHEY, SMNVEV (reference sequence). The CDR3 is CASSQGLEQFF. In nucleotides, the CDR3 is TGTGCCAGCAGTCAGGGGCTAGAGCAGTTCTTC.